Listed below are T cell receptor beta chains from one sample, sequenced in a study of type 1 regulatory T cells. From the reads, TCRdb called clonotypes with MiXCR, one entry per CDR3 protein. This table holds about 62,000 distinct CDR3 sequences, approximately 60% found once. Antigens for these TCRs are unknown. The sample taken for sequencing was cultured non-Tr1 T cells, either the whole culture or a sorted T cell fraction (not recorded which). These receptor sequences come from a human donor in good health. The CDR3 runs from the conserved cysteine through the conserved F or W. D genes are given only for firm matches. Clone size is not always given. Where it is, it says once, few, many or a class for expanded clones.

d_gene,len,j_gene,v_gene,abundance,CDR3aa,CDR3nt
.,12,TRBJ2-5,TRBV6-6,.,CASTHLGETQYF,TGTGCCAGCACTCACTTGGGGGAGACCCAGTACTTC
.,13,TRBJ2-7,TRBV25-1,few,CASSTTLSYEQYF,TGTGCCAGCTCAACGACACTATCCTACGAGCAGTACTTC
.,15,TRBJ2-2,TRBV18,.,CASSPPSVSTGELFF,TGTGCCAGCTCACCACCATCAGTTTCCACCGGGGAGCTGTTTTTT
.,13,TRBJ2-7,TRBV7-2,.,CASSLRSTYEQYF,TGTGCCAGCAGCTTAAGGTCCACCTACGAGCAGTACTTC
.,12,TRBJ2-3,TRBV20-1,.,CSASGSLDTQYF,TGCAGTGCTAGCGGTTCGTTAGATACGCAGTATTTT
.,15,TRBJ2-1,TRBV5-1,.,CASSPTGSSYNEQFF,TGCGCCAGCAGCCCGACTGGAAGCTCCTACAATGAGCAGTTCTTC
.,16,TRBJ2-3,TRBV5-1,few,CASSLRPGSGTDTQYF,TGCGCCAGCAGCCTGCGACCGGGAAGTGGCACAGATACGCAGTATTTT
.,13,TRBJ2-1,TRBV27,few,CASKRASGNEQFF,TGTGCCAGCAAAAGGGCTAGTGGAAATGAGCAGTTCTTC
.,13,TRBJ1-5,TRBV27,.,CASSWQGNQPQHF,TGTGCCAGCAGTTGGCAGGGCAATCAGCCCCAGCATTTT
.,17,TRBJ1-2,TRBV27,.,CASTLGGADSGFIGYTF,TGTGCCAGCACCTTAGGGGGGGCCGATTCTGGTTTCATTGGCTACACCTTC
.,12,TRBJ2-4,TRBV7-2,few,CASSPSDNIQYF,TGTGCCAGCAGTCCGAGCGATAACATTCAGTACTTC
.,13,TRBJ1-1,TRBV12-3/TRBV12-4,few,CASSLSAGYEAFF,TGTGCCAGCAGTTTATCGGCAGGATATGAAGCTTTCTTT
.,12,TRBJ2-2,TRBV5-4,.,CASNHDTGELFF,TGTGCCAGCAATCATGACACCGGGGAGCTGTTTTTT
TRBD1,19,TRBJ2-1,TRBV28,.,CASSSLPHQGAPLYNEQFF,TGTGCCAGCAGTTCGCTACCCCATCAGGGGGCTCCGCTCTACAATGAGCAGTTCTTC
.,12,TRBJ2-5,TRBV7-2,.,CASSQGGETQYF,TGTGCCAGCAGCCAGGGTGGAGAGACCCAGTACTTC
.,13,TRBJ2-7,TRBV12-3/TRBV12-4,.,CASTGGNLYEQYF,TGTGCCAGCACGGGCGGGAATCTTTACGAGCAGTACTTC
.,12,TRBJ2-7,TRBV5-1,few,CASSRDAYEQYF,TGCGCCAGCAGCAGAGACGCCTACGAGCAGTACTTC
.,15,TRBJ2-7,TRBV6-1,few,CASSSAAAPNYEQYF,TGTGCCAGCAGTTCGGCAGCAGCCCCGAACTACGAGCAGTACTTC
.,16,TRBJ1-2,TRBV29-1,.,CSVVGVVGSANYGYTF,TGCAGCGTTGTTGGGGTTGTGGGATCAGCTAACTATGGCTACACCTTC
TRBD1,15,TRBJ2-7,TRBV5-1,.,CASSRTGSSSYEQYF,TGCGCCAGCAGTCGGACAGGGTCAAGCTCCTACGAGCAGTACTTC
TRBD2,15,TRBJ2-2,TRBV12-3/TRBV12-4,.,CASSIAGGITGELFF,TGTGCCAGCAGTATAGCGGGAGGGATCACCGGGGAGCTGTTTTTT
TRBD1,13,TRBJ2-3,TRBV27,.,CASSWDREDTQYF,TGTGCCAGCAGTTGGGACAGGGAAGATACGCAGTATTTT
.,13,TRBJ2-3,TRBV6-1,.,CASSSGHTDTQYF,TGTGCCAGCAGTTCCGGGCATACAGATACGCAGTATTTT
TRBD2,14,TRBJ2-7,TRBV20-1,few,CSAPSTSGHYEQYF,TGCAGTGCACCTTCCACTAGCGGTCACTACGAGCAGTACTTC
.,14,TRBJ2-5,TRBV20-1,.,CSARRDRSVNKEYF,TGCAGTGCTAGAAGGGACCGCAGTGTTAATAAGGAGTACTTC
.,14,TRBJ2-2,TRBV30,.,CAWSNSLNTGELFF,TGTGCCTGGAGTAACAGTTTAAACACCGGGGAGCTGTTTTTT
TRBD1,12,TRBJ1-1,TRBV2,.,CASKGQLSEAFF,TGTGCCAGCAAGGGACAGCTGAGTGAAGCTTTCTTT
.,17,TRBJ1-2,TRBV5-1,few,CASSRDGRAPTDYGYTF,TGCGCCAGCAGCAGGGACGGAAGGGCCCCCACCGACTATGGCTACACCTTC
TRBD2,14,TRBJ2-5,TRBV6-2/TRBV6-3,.,CASSGLARQETQYF,TGTGCCAGCAGTGGACTAGCGCGCCAAGAGACCCAGTACTTC
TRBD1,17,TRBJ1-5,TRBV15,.,CATSTHLGWTGTQPQHF,TGTGCCACCAGCACCCACCTCGGCTGGACAGGGACTCAGCCCCAGCATTTT
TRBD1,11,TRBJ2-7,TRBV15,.,CATGDRDEQYF,TGTGCCACCGGGGACAGGGACGAGCAGTACTTC
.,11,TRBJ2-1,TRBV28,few,CASGTRNEQFF,TGTGCCAGCGGGACCCGGAATGAGCAGTTCTTC
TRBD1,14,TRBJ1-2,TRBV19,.,CASSEGTGVYGYTF,TGTGCCAGTAGTGAAGGGACAGGAGTCTATGGCTACACCTTC
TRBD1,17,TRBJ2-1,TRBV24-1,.,CATSALRGQGSYNEQFF,TGTGCCACCAGTGCCCTTAGAGGACAGGGATCCTACAATGAGCAGTTCTTC
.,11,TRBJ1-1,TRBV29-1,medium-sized,CSGLEGTEAFF,TGCAGCGGACTGGAGGGCACTGAAGCTTTCTTT
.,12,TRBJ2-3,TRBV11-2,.,CASSFHRDTQYF,TGTGCCAGCAGCTTTCATAGGGATACGCAGTATTTT
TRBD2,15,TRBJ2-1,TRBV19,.,CASSGLAGRGAEQFF,TGTGCCAGTTCGGGACTAGCGGGAAGGGGGGCTGAGCAGTTCTTC
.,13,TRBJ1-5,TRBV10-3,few,CAISEFVYQPQHF,TGTGCCATCAGTGAGTTTGTTTATCAGCCCCAGCATTTT
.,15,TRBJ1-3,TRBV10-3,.,CAISEDRNSGNTTYF,TGTGCCATCAGTGAGGACAGAAACTCTGGAAACACCACATATTTT
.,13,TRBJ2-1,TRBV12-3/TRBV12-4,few,CASSLNRWNEQFF,TGTGCCAGCAGTTTAAATCGGTGGAATGAGCAGTTCTTC
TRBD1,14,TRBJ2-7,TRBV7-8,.,CASSQLQGVSEQYF,TGTGCCAGCAGTCAATTACAGGGGGTCTCCGAGCAGTACTTC